The next 29 T cell receptor beta chains were all read from a single sample in a study of blood T cell repertoires in COVID-19. Here immunoSEQ multiplex PCR was the method, and the copy in TCRdb shows in-frame clones only, minus some. The sample lists approximately 120,000 clones, roughly 87% seen once, with 27% in the top ten. Sequencing was carried out using peripheral blood. All receptors derive from a woman older than 75 with acute or convalescent COVID-19.

This clone was picked up a small number of times. This chain connects TRBV6-6 to TRBJ1-3; 10 positions match TRBD1. The germline CDR1 and CDR2 sequences are MNHNY and SVGAGI (reference sequence). The CDR3 length is 17 residues. V lost 5 bases to trimming and J lost 1 base; unmatched junction nucleotides: 8. DNA for the CDR3: TGTGCCAGCAGTCGACAGGGGGCGGTCCCATCTGGAAACACCATATATTTT. Protein product: CASSRQGAVPSGNTIYF.

V usage is TRBV21-1 and J usage is TRBJ1-2; TRBD1 is the table's D call, not checked against the DNA. TRBV21-1 is noted as a pseudogene. The CDR3 covers 15 residues. The CDR3 loop reads CASNSHGGQSHGYTF. The CDR3, as DNA: TGTGCCAGCAACTCCCATGGTGGACAATCCCATGGCTACACCTTC.

The chain employs TRBV18 and TRBJ2-3; no definite D call. This CDR3 is 14 amino acids long. Deletions cut 6 bases from V and 3 bases from J, with 13 bases between. Looked up from germline, CDR1 is KGHSH and CDR2 is LQKENI. CDR3 sequence: CASSPIDKTDTQYF. The CDR3 DNA sequence: TGTGCCAGCTCCCCTATCGACAAGACAGATACGCAGTATTTT.

The V gene is TRBV7-9, the J gene TRBJ2-7; 8 bases line up with TRBD1. There are 15 residues in the CDR3. Trimming took 1 base from V and 3 from J; bases not matched to a gene: 5. CDR1 is SEHNR, CDR2 FQNEAQ, per germline (reference sequence). CDR3 in DNA: TGTGCCAGCAGCTTAGTCCGGACAGGGAACTACGAGCAGTACTTC. Protein: CASSLVRTGNYEQYF.

The chain combines TRBV29-1 with TRBJ1-1, with TRBD1 identical over 8 bases. This CDR3 is built from 13 residues. Germline CDR1 SQVTM, CDR2 ANQGSEA. V was pared by 1 base and J by 11 bases, with 9 bases of the junction left unmatched. CDR3 DNA sequence: TGCAGCGTTGAAGGGGACAGGTCGGACTTGGCTTTCTTT. Residues: CSVEGDRSDLAFF.

This clone was picked up a small number of times. The chain couples TRBV19 to TRBJ1-1; the match to TRBD1 covers 7 bases. CDR3 length: 14 residues. V lost 5 bases, J lost 1 base, and 4 bases stayed unmatched. CDR1 and CDR2 (germline): LNHDA, SQIVND (reference sequence). In nucleotides, the CDR3 is TGTGCCAGTAGTGGATGGGACAGGAACACTGAAGCTTTCTTT. It yields the protein CASSGWDRNTEAFF.

This rearrangement joins TRBV29-1 to TRBJ1-2; 7 nucleotides agree with TRBD1. CDR1 is SQVTM and CDR2 is ANQGSEA in the germline V gene. Germline trimming cut 7 bases from V and 4 bases from J; bases unmatched to any gene: 6. The CDR3 sequence is 12 residues long. CDR3 sequence (DNA): TGCAGCGCCCGGGACAGCGGCTATGGCTACACCTTC. Its protein product is CSARDSGYGYTF. Full variable domain (remainder filled in from reference TRBV29-1 and TRBJ1-2): SAVISQKPSRDICQRGTSLTIQCQVDSQVTMMFWYRQQPGQSLTLIATANQGSEATYESGFVIDKFPISRPNLTFSTLTVSNMSPEDSSIYLCSARDSGYGYTFGSGTRLTVV.

The rearrangement joins TRBV7-2 to TRBJ2-7; TRBD1 might be the D (5 bases). With 5 bases removed from V and 4 bases from J, the gap between germline ends came to 18 bases. The CDR3 extends over 15 amino acids. CDR1 and CDR2 (germline): SGHTA, FQGNSA. The CDR3 protein is CASSPGPNQGYEQYF. The DNA of the CDR3 is TGTGCCAGCAGCCCCGGACCGAACCAGGGTTACGAGCAGTACTTC.

The rearrangement joins TRBV7-9 to TRBJ1-2, with 7 positions matching TRBD1. The CDR3 is made up of 14 amino acids. Germline CDR1 reads SEHNR; CDR2 reads FQNEAQ (reference sequence). V was pared by 5 bases and J by 4 bases, with 7 bases of the junction left unmatched. CDR3 amino acids: CASSDRQGIYGYTF. The CDR3 region has the DNA TGTGCCAGCAGCGATAGACAGGGCATCTATGGCTACACCTTC.

The V and J genes are TRBV6-5 and TRBJ1-5, with 7 bases identical to TRBD1. Germline trimming cut 8 bases from V and 5 bases from J; bases unmatched to any gene: 6. CDR1 and CDR2 from the germline V gene are MNHEY and SVGAGI. This CDR3 comprises 13 residues. The CDR3 protein is CASLVGGDQPQHF. The CDR3, as DNA: TGTGCCAGCTTAGTAGGGGGCGATCAGCCCCAGCATTTT.

The gene calls are TRBV5-4 and TRBJ2-1; 10 bases fit TRBD1. CDR1 and CDR2 from the germline V gene are SGHNT and YYREEE (reference sequence). CDR3 size: 15 residues. Losses at the gene ends were 0 bases for V and 7 bases for J; bases not matched to a gene: 4. CDR3 protein: CASSLGGQGGNEQFF. CDR3 nucleotide sequence: TGTGCCAGCAGCTTGGGTGGACAGGGGGGTAATGAGCAGTTCTTC.

The rearrangement joins TRBV18 to TRBJ2-7; TRBD2 aligns across 10 bases. After removal of 3 bases from V and 2 bases from J, the junction contained 1 base not matched to a gene. The CDR3 spans 14 residues. Germline V gives CDR1 KGHSH, CDR2 LQKENI. The CDR3 nucleotides read TGTGCCAGCTCACCGGGACTAGCGACCTACGAGCAGTACTTC. Translation gives CASSPGLATYEQYF.

V is TRBV2 and J is TRBJ1-6; 8 bases map to TRBD1. After removal of 4 bases from V and 7 bases from J, the junction contained 6 bases not matched to a gene. Germline CDR1 reads SNHLY; CDR2 reads FYNNEI. This CDR3 contains 15 residues. The CDR3 DNA reads as TGTGCCAGCAGTGTGGATCCAGGGGGCAATTCACCCCTCCACTTT. Its translation is CASSVDPGGNSPLHF.

Comments on this clone: A read error may produce the germline difference seen at one junction end. This chain connects TRBV2 to TRBJ2-3, with D perhaps matching TRBD2 (7 bases). CDR1 SNHLY and CDR2 FYNNEI come from the germline V gene. There are 17 residues in the CDR3. The CDR3 loop reads CASSEVGGGPSTDTQYF. The CDR3 coding sequence is TGTGCCAGCAGTGAAGTTGGGGGGGGGCCGAGCACGGATACGCAGTATTTT.

The genes are TRBV20-1 and TRBJ2-7; D perhaps matches TRBD1 (6 bases). V lost 3 bases to trimming and J lost 4 bases, with 16 bases between them. In germline, CDR1 is DFQATT, CDR2 SNEGSKA (reference sequence). The CDR3 contains 14 residues. DNA of the CDR3: TGCAGTGCTAGTGCTCCGGGACAATTTTACGAGCAGTACTTC. It translates to CSASAPGQFYEQYF.

This chain joins TRBV5-6 and TRBJ2-1, with 7 positions matching TRBD2. The J segment lost 13 bases and the V segment lost 4 bases, leaving 11 bases of the junction unmatched. Germline CDR1 reads SGHDT; CDR2 reads YYEEEE. The CDR3 contains 13 residues. The CDR3 nucleotides read TGTGCCAGCAGCCCCGACGGACTAGTGCTCCAGTTCTTC. Translating gives CASSPDGLVLQFF.

This rearrangement joins TRBV29-1 to TRBJ2-2; TRBD1 aligns across 9 bases. The V gene's germline CDR1 is SQVTM and CDR2 ANQGSEA. This CDR3 has 14 residues. The junction had 5 bases not matched to a gene; V was cut back by 5 bases and J by 4 bases. CDR3: CSVRTGETTGELFF. CDR3 sequence (DNA): TGCAGCGTTCGGACAGGGGAGACCACCGGGGAGCTGTTTTTT.

The rearrangement uses TRBV6-5 and TRBJ1-5; tentative D call: TRBD1 (5 bases). The V gene lost 8 bases and the J gene lost 2 bases, with 10 bases spanning the gap. The CDR3 covers 13 residues. CDR1 and CDR2 (germline): MNHEY, SVGAGI. In nucleotides, the CDR3 is TGTGCCAGCGGTACAGGTCGCAATCAGCCCCAGCATTTT. This codes for CASGTGRNQPQHF.

The chain uses TRBV9 and TRBJ2-7; the match to TRBD2 covers 11 bases. CDR1 is SGDLS, CDR2 YYNGEE, per germline. V shed 2 bases and J 3 bases; nucleotides not matched to a gene: 1. CDR3 length: 14 residues. The CDR3 coding sequence is TGTGCCAGCAGCGTGGGGACTAGCGGCTACGAGCAGTACTTC. Its protein product is CASSVGTSGYEQYF.

This clone was counted a single time. The genes are TRBV27 and TRBJ1-6; possible D gene TRBD1, 6 bases. Germline lookup yields CDR1 MNHEY and CDR2 SMNVEV (reference sequence). The V end lost 4 bases, the J end lost 13 bases, and 20 bases lay between the germline ends. The CDR3 has 15 residues. The CDR3, as DNA: TGTGCCAGCAGTTCCTGGACAGAAGGGGAAGGGCCCCTCCACTTT. It codes for CASSSWTEGEGPLHF.

In this sample, this clone turned up once. This rearrangement joins TRBV5-8 to TRBJ1-2; a weak D match, TRBD1 (5 bases). CDR1 SGHTS and CDR2 YDEGEE come from the germline V gene. The germline V and J ends were trimmed by 1 base and 0 bases, with 13 bases remaining between them. The CDR3 covers 16 residues. The CDR3 DNA reads as TGTGCCAGCAGCTTGAGTCGCGCCAGGGCTAACTATGGCTACACCTTC. It is translated as CASSLSRARANYGYTF. The full variable domain, with the rest looked up from reference TRBV5-8 and TRBJ1-2, is EAGVTQSPTHLIKTRGQQATLRCSPISGHTSVYWYQQALGLGLQFLLWYDEGEERNRGNFPPRFSGRQFPNYSSELNVNALELEDSALYLCASSLSRARANYGYTFGSGTRLTVV.

The table lists this clone with a few counts. V usage is TRBV9 and J usage is TRBJ1-3, with 7 bases identical to TRBD1. CDR1 and CDR2 (germline): SGDLS, YYNGEE. Trimming cost V 3 bases and J 0 bases; bases outside gene matches: 12. This CDR3 contains 18 residues. DNA of the CDR3: TGTGCCAGCAGCGGGACAGGAGACTCCCGCTTCTCTGGAAACACCATATATTTT. The encoded protein is CASSGTGDSRFSGNTIYF.

The rearrangement links TRBV5-8 to TRBJ1-5; 8 bases fit TRBD1. The V and J ends lost 4 bases and 2 bases, in that order; junction bases with no gene match: 5. This CDR3 is 15 amino acids long. Germline V gene data show CDR1 as SGHTS and CDR2 as YDEGEE. The CDR3 coding sequence is TGTGCCAGCAGCCCCAGGGGGCCCCGCAATCAGCCCCAGCATTTT. Translating gives CASSPRGPRNQPQHF.

The chain recombines TRBV7-6 with TRBJ1-2; tentatively, D is TRBD1 (5 bases). The CDR3 length is 13 residues. Trimming removed 0 bases at V and 7 bases at J, with 9 bases between. Germline V lookup: CDR1 SGHVS, CDR2 FNYEAQ. The CDR3 is CASSLALTGGYTF. The CDR3, as DNA: TGTGCCAGCAGCTTAGCTTTAACAGGTGGCTACACCTTC.

The rearrangement links TRBV6-2 or TRBV6-3 to TRBJ1-5, with D tentatively TRBD1 (5 bases). Germline CDR1 is MNHEY and CDR2 is SVGEGT. The length of the CDR3 is 14 residues. V lost 5 bases, J lost 9 bases, and 17 bases lay in between. The CDR3 protein is CASSRDSSQGPQHF. In nucleotides, the CDR3 is TGTGCCAGCAGTCGTGACAGTTCCCAAGGGCCCCAGCATTTT.

The chain recombines TRBV21-1 with TRBJ1-4. TRBV21-1 is given as a pseudogene. The CDR3 loop spans 14 amino acids. The CDR3 reads CASSPEGSNEKLFF. The CDR3 bases are TGTGCCAGCAGCCCGGAGGGGTCTAATGAAAAACTGTTTTTT.

The chain recombines TRBV6-5 with TRBJ1-4; D uncertain. Germline CDR1 and CDR2: MNHEY and SVGAGI. The CDR3 covers 15 residues. V shed 4 bases and J shed 3 bases, with 12 bases lying between them. The CDR3 loop reads CASSSHRVSNEKLFF. The CDR3 DNA is TGTGCCAGCAGTTCCCACCGGGTCTCTAATGAAAAACTGTTTTTT.

This clone has a count of ten or more. This chain joins TRBV6-1 and TRBJ2-7, with 10 bases matching TRBD1. The CDR3 is 15 amino acids. Germline V lookup: CDR1 MNHNS, CDR2 SASEGT. V gave up 1 base and J gave up 2 bases; unmatched junction bases: 2. DNA of the CDR3: TGTGCCAGCAGTGAAGGGACAGGGGGGCCCTACGAGCAGTACGTC. Protein sequence: CASSEGTGGPYEQYV.

The gene calls are TRBV18 and TRBJ1-2; 7 positions match TRBD1. The trim removed 4 bases at V and 6 bases at J, leaving 5 bases unmatched. Germline CDR1 reads KGHSH; CDR2 reads LQKENI. This CDR3 contains 13 residues. In nucleotides, the CDR3 is TGTGCCAGCTCACTCGACAGGGAGGATGGCTACACCTTC. Protein product: CASSLDREDGYTF.